Below, 13 T cell receptor beta chains from the same sample are listed, as sequenced in a study of technical replicates of blood from a few donors. Data came from immunoSEQ multiplex PCR; TCRdb stores just in-frame clones and leaves some out. The repertoire consists of under 55,000 clones, with 90% to 97% occurring once and the leading ten covering approximately 0.4%. The specimen was T cells isolated from PBMCs. The origin of the receptors is a human donor in good health.

The chain combines TRBV19 with TRBJ1-5; D gene uncertain. CDR1 is LNHDA and CDR2 is SQIVND in the germline V gene (reference sequence). V was pared by 6 bases and J by 0 bases, with 9 bases between. The CDR3 runs to 14 residues. This chain's CDR3 is CASSRGYSNQPQHF. As DNA, the CDR3 is TGTGCCAGTAGCCGGGGTTATAGCAATCAGCCCCAGCATTTT.

This clone was seen only once. The chain is built from TRBV2 and TRBJ1-3, with D tentatively TRBD1 (5 bases). V lost 11 bases and J lost 0, with 14 bases in between. Per the germline V gene, CDR1 is SNHLY and CDR2 is FYNNEI. CDR3 length: 14 amino acids. The CDR3 protein is CASNGGSSGNTIYF. The CDR3 nucleotides are TGTGCCTCCAATGGGGGGAGCTCTGGAAACACCATATATTTT.

This rearrangement joins TRBV19 to TRBJ2-5, with D possibly TRBD2 on 5 matching bases. Germline V gene lookup returns CDR1 LNHDA and CDR2 SQIVND (reference sequence). With 1 base removed from V and 7 bases from J, the gap between germline ends came to 13 bases. There are 14 residues in the CDR3. The CDR3 bases are TGTGCCAGTAGTATAGGACACGGCGAGGGGACCCAGTACTTC. It yields the protein CASSIGHGEGTQYF.

This clone appeared a few times. The J gene is TRBJ1-4, the V gene TRBV30; 7 nucleotides match TRBD1. With 0 bases clipped from V and 5 bases from J, the junction kept 6 bases outside the gene matches. Germline V gene lookup returns CDR1 GTSNPN and CDR2 SVGIG (reference sequence). CDR3 length: 15 amino acids. CDR3 in amino acids: CAWSVGTDPNEKLFF. The CDR3 DNA reads as TGTGCCTGGAGTGTAGGGACAGATCCGAATGAAAAACTGTTTTTT.

This clone has just one count. The chain combines TRBV28 with TRBJ1-5, with TRBD1 matching 9 bases. CDR1 MDHEN and CDR2 SYDVKM come from the germline V gene. V shed 6 bases and J 4 bases; nucleotides not matched to a gene: 4. The CDR3 contains 14 residues. CDR3 nucleotides: TGTGCCAGCAGCCAGGGGACAGGGAATCAGCCCCAGCATTTT. This translates into CASSQGTGNQPQHF. Full variable domain (missing parts from reference TRBV28 and TRBJ1-5): DVKVTQSSRYLVKRTGEKVFLECVQDMDHENMFWYRQDPGLGLRLIYFSYDVKMKEKGDIPEGYSVSREKKERFSLILESASTNQTSMYLCASSQGTGNQPQHFGDGTRLSIL.

The chain is built from TRBV28 and TRBJ2-3, with 8 bases matching TRBD2. In germline, CDR1 is MDHEN, CDR2 SYDVKM. V trimming: 9 bases; J trimming: 3 bases; junction bases outside the gene matches: 2. The CDR3 runs to 12 residues. The CDR3: CASERETDTQYF. For the CDR3, the DNA is TGTGCCAGTGAGCGGGAGACAGATACGCAGTATTTT.

In nucleotides, the CDR3 is TGCGCCAGCAGTTACCGGGACAGGGACAATCAGCCCCAGCATTTT. Translation gives CASSYRDRDNQPQHF. The rearrangement joins TRBV4-1 to TRBJ1-5; 9 positions match TRBD1. The germline V gene encodes CDR1 MGHRA and CDR2 YSYEKL. The J segment lost 3 bases and the V segment lost 6 bases, leaving 6 bases of the junction unmatched. CDR3 length: 15 amino acids.

The chain has TRBV19 and TRBJ1-2, with 8 bases lining up with TRBD1. The germline CDR1 and CDR2 sequences are LNHDA and SQIVND (reference sequence). V lost 8 bases to trimming and J lost 6 bases; unmatched junction nucleotides: 14. This CDR3 has 15 residues. This chain's CDR3 is CASHGLTGGPDGYTF. CDR3 nucleotides: TGTGCCAGTCATGGACTTACAGGGGGACCGGATGGCTACACCTTC.

This chain uses TRBV9 with TRBJ2-7; TRBD2 matches at 11 bases. Losses at the gene ends were 4 bases for V and 7 bases for J; bases not matched to a gene: 10. This CDR3 region has 15 residues. CDR1 is SGDLS and CDR2 is YYNGEE in the germline V gene. The CDR3: CASSPRLAGPLEQYF. CDR3 bases: TGTGCCAGCAGCCCTCGACTAGCGGGACCATTAGAGCAGTACTTC.

The rearrangement joins TRBV6-5 to TRBJ2-6, with D unresolved. Germline CDR1 is MNHEY and CDR2 is SVGAGI. The CDR3 has 15 amino acids. The V gene lost 2 bases and the J gene lost 2 bases, with 7 bases spanning the gap. Written as DNA, the CDR3 is TGTGCCAGCAGTTACGTTGCGGCTGGGGCCAACGTCCTGACTTTC. It yields the protein CASSYVAAGANVLTF.

This chain links TRBV5-4 with TRBJ2-1; D remains unclear. Between the trimmed V and J ends, which lost 0 bases and 0 bases, there was a span of 10 bases. The germline gives CDR1 SGHNT, CDR2 YYREEE (reference sequence). CDR3 size: 16 residues. In DNA form, the CDR3 reads TGTGCCAGCAGCTTGGGTGCAGATGTCTCCTACAATGAGCAGTTCTTC. It yields the protein CASSLGADVSYNEQFF.

V and J are TRBV6-6 and TRBJ2-7; TRBD2 aligns across 7 bases. This CDR3 region has 13 residues. J was trimmed by 3 bases and V by 4 bases; bases with no gene match: 3. Germline V gene data show CDR1 as MNHNY and CDR2 as SVGAGI (reference sequence). The DNA for the CDR3 is TGTGCCAGCAGTTTGGGGGGGGTCTACGAGCAGTACTTC. Encoded protein: CASSLGGVYEQYF.

CDR3: CASSLQINTEAFF. The CDR3 nucleotides are TGTGCCAGCAGTTTACAGATAAACACTGAAGCTTTCTTT. This chain connects TRBV27 to TRBJ1-1, with D unresolved. Per germline, CDR1 MNHEY and CDR2 SMNVEV (reference sequence). The CDR3 has 13 amino acids. V lost 2 bases, J lost 2 bases, and 6 bases lay in between.